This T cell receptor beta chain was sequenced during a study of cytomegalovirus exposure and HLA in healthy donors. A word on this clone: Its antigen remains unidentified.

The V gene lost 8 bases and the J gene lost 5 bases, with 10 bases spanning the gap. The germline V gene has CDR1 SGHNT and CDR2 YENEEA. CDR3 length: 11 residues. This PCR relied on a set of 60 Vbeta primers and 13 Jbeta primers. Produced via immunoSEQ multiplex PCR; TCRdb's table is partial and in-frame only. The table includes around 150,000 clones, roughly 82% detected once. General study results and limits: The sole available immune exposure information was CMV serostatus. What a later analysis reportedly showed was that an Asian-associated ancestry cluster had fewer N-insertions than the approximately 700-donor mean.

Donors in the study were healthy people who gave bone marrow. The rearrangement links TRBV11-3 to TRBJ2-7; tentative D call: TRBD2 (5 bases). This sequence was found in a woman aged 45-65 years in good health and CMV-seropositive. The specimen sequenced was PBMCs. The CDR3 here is CASLPRDEQYF. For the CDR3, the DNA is TGTGCCAGCCTCCCGCGGGACGAGCAGTACTTC.